This T cell receptor beta chain was found in a study of cytomegalovirus exposure and HLA in healthy donors. Overall study results and limits: According to an earlier analysis, most TCR beta V segments yielded productive rearrangements about 87% or about 30% of the time. Later on, a genetic analysis was performed. It linked a missense variant in DCLRE1C with V- and J-gene trimming of TCR beta.

Looked up from germline, CDR1 is SGHKS and CDR2 is YYEKEE (reference sequence). CDR3 length: 16 residues. J was trimmed by 4 bases and V by 0 bases; bases with no gene match: 7. For this clone: Its antigen is not known.

Participants comprised healthy donors of bone marrow. These donors counted as nominally healthy when sampled, but unrecorded immune exposures were likely. PCR primers comprised 60 Vbeta and 13 Jbeta primers. Some clones are missing from TCRdb's copy, which holds only in-frame ones; the method was immunoSEQ multiplex PCR. This table has roughly 150,000 clones, 73% appearing once. This sequence joins TRBV5-5 and TRBJ1-1; TRBD1 matches at 9 bases. The origin of this receptor is a woman under 30 in good health and CMV-seronegative. The sequencing sample was made of PBMCs. CDR3 amino acids: CASSLVATGGVTEAFF. In nucleotides, the CDR3 is TGTGCCAGCAGCTTGGTGGCAACAGGGGGCGTCACTGAAGCTTTCTTT.